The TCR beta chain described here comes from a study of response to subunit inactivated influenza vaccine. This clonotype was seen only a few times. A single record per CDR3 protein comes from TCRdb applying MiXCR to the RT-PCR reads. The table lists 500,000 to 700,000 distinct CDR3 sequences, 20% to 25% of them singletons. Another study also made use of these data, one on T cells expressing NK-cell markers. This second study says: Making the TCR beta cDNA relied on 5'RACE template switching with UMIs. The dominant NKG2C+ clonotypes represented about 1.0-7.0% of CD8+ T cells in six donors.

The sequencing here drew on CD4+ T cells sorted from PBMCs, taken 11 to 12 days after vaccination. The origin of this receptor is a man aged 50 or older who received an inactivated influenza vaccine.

CDR3: CATSDRENNEQFF. DNA for the CDR3: TGTGCCACCAGTGATCGGGAAAACAATGAGCAGTTCTTC. The chain recombines TRBV24-1 with TRBJ2-1, with D perhaps TRBD2 (5 bases). The V end was cut by 3 bases, the J end by 5 bases, with 7 bases between. In germline, CDR1 is KGHDR, CDR2 SFDVKD. CDR3 size: 13 residues.